The rows below give T cell receptor beta chains drawn from one sample of a study of blood T cell repertoires in COVID-19. Measured with immunoSEQ multiplex PCR; TCRdb has only the in-frame clones, and not every one. The sample yields a few hundred thousand clones, over 80% seen once. Source material: PBMCs or T cells enriched from blood (not recorded which). All receptors come from a woman aged 50 to 60 who had recovered from COVID-19. The CDR3 runs from the conserved cysteine through the conserved F or W. The order of the fields is D gene, J gene, clone size, V gene, CDR3 protein, CDR3 DNA. D genes are given only for firm matches. Size values are once, few and many counts, or a class for expanded clones, and some rows have none.

TRBD1,TRBJ2-2,NA,TRBV19,CASKGTGYVGELFF,TGTGCCAGTAAGGGGACAGGGTACGTCGGGGAGCTGTTTTTT
NA,TRBJ1-2,NA,TRBV4-1,CASSQDRLRGYGYTF,TGCGCCAGCAGCCAAGATAGGTTGCGGGGCTATGGCTACACCTTC
NA,TRBJ1-3,NA,TRBV7-2,CASSLVTSSGNTIYF,TGTGCCAGCAGCTTAGTAACGAGCTCTGGAAACACCATATATTTT
NA,TRBJ1-6,NA,TRBV27,CASSSGMYNSPLHF,TGTGCCAGCAGTTCCGGGATGTATAATTCACCCCTCCACTTT
TRBD2,TRBJ2-2,NA,TRBV5-1,CASSGGDTGELFF,TGCGCCAGCAGCGGGGGGGACACCGGGGAGCTGTTTTTT
TRBD1,TRBJ2-3,once,TRBV2,CASSDRTGGASDTQYF,TGTGCCAGCAGTGACAGGACAGGGGGCGCGTCAGATACGCAGTATTTT
TRBD1,TRBJ1-5,few,TRBV28,CASSFSAGNRGDQPQHF,TGTGCCAGCAGTTTTTCCGCGGGGAACAGGGGGGATCAGCCCCAGCATTTT
TRBD2,TRBJ2-3,NA,TRBV10-3,CAISEGRVPTDTQYF,TGTGCCATCAGTGAGGGGAGGGTGCCCACAGATACGCAGTATTTT
TRBD1,TRBJ2-7,NA,TRBV5-1,CASSGDRGKDEQYF,TGCGCCAGCAGCGGTGACAGGGGTAAAGACGAGCAGTACTTC
NA,TRBJ2-6,NA,TRBV7-3,CASSRAGGANVLTF,TGTGCCAGCAGCCGAGCGGGCGGGGCCAACGTCCTGACTTTC
TRBD2,TRBJ2-3,NA,TRBV5-1,CASSPGGDTQYF,TGCGCCAGCTCCCCGGGGGGAGATACGCAGTATTTT
TRBD2,TRBJ2-3,NA,TRBV5-4,CASSLGYGLAGDADTQYF,TGTGCCAGCAGCTTGGGGTACGGACTAGCGGGTGATGCAGATACGCAGTATTTT
NA,TRBJ2-6,NA,TRBV19,CASTPTLSGAGANVLTF,TGTGCCAGTACCCCCACGTTGTCAGGGGCTGGGGCCAACGTCCTGACTTTC
TRBD2,TRBJ2-1,few,TRBV3-1/TRBV3-2,CASSRSTSGSSEQFF,TGTGCCAGCAGCCGTTCGACTAGCGGGAGCAGTGAGCAGTTCTTC
TRBD1,TRBJ1-4,many,TRBV30,CAWARDRGRGEKLFF,TGTGCCTGGGCCCGGGACAGGGGGCGTGGTGAAAAACTGTTTTTT
NA,TRBJ1-5,NA,TRBV6-5,CATKPNSNQPQHF,TGTGCCACGAAGCCCAATAGCAATCAGCCCCAGCATTTT
NA,TRBJ1-2,few,TRBV19,CASSSPSTGTYGYTF,TGTGCCAGTAGTTCACCTTCGACGGGAACCTATGGCTACACCTTC
NA,TRBJ2-7,NA,TRBV7-2,CASSLVGGAPYEQYF,TGTGCCAGCAGCTTAGTGGGCGGGGCACCCTACGAGCAGTACTTC
TRBD1,TRBJ1-2,NA,TRBV6-2/TRBV6-3,CASSTRQDRDRDYGYTF,TGTGCCAGCAGTACAAGACAAGACAGGGATCGGGACTATGGCTACACCTTC
NA,TRBJ1-2,NA,TRBV7-2,CASSLGRANGYTF,TGTGCCAGCAGCTTAGGCAGGGCGAACGGCTACACCTTC
NA,TRBJ1-2,NA,TRBV19,CASSTMHGSRSQCTF,TGTGCCAGTAGTACGATGCACGGGAGCCGAAGTCAATGCACCTTC
TRBD2,TRBJ2-1,NA,TRBV9,CASSVGPSGRAPGDEQFF,TGTGCCAGCAGCGTAGGTCCTAGCGGGAGGGCACCGGGAGATGAGCAGTTCTTC
NA,TRBJ1-1,NA,TRBV29-1,CSVTGLLRDEAFF,TGCAGCGTGACAGGACTGCTCAGGGATGAAGCTTTCTTT
TRBD2,TRBJ2-1,few,TRBV11-3,CASSLVVLAGYNEQFF,TGTGCCAGCAGCTTAGTTGTACTAGCGGGGTACAATGAGCAGTTCTTC
TRBD2,TRBJ2-2,NA,TRBV3-1/TRBV3-2,CASSSRLARWTGELFF,TGTGCCAGCAGCTCCCGACTAGCAAGGTGGACCGGGGAGCTGTTTTTT
TRBD1,TRBJ1-2,NA,TRBV6-5,CASSYGEQGEGYTF,TGTGCCAGCAGTTACGGGGAGCAGGGGGAGGGCTACACCTTC
NA,TRBJ2-7,NA,TRBV30,CAWSKLTSYEQYF,TGTGCCTGGAGTAAACTAACCAGCTACGAGCAGTACTTC
TRBD2,TRBJ2-2,NA,TRBV3-1/TRBV3-2,CASSHRGSYTGELFF,TGTGCCAGCAGCCACCGCGGGAGTTACACCGGGGAGCTGTTTTTT
NA,TRBJ1-4,NA,TRBV19,CASIGLPSVKLFF,TGTGCCAGTATCGGTCTTCCGAGCGTGAAACTGTTTTTT
TRBD1,TRBJ1-1,NA,TRBV5-1,CASSLEITGAEAFF,TGCGCCAGCAGCCTGGAAATCACAGGGGCTGAAGCTTTCTTT
TRBD1,TRBJ1-5,NA,TRBV4-2,CASSQDGTEDNQPQHF,TGTGCCAGCAGCCAAGACGGGACAGAAGACAATCAGCCCCAGCATTTT
NA,TRBJ1-1,NA,TRBV30,CAWSVLGPRSAFF,TGTGCCTGGAGTGTACTCGGCCCGCGGTCGGCTTTCTTT
NA,TRBJ2-5,NA,TRBV15,CATSRNLETQYF,TGTGCCACCAGCAGGAACTTAGAGACCCAGTACTTC
TRBD1,TRBJ1-5,NA,TRBV7-9,CASSLMPIGTVNQPQHF,TGTGCCAGCAGCTTAATGCCCATCGGGACAGTCAATCAGCCCCAGCATTTT
NA,TRBJ1-4,once,TRBV4-1,CASSQEWEGFEKLFF,TGCGCCAGCAGCCAAGAATGGGAGGGTTTCGAAAAACTGTTTTTT
TRBD2,TRBJ2-3,NA,TRBV30,CAWSGTSGKGDTQYF,TGTGCCTGGAGCGGGACTAGCGGGAAAGGAGATACGCAGTATTTT
TRBD1,TRBJ1-4,NA,TRBV5-1,CASSLAGTGGEKLFF,TGCGCCAGCAGCTTGGCCGGGACAGGGGGCGAAAAACTGTTTTTT
TRBD2,TRBJ2-1,once,TRBV9,CASTGGSYNEQFF,TGTGCCAGTACGGGGGGGAGCTACAATGAGCAGTTCTTC
NA,TRBJ2-2,NA,TRBV4-2,CASSQERLELARITGELFF,TGTGCCAGCAGCCAAGAGCGCCTGGAACTAGCTCGGATCACCGGGGAGCTGTTTTTT
NA,TRBJ1-5,NA,TRBV5-4,CASSLGRGQPQHF,TGTGCCAGCAGCTTGGGCAGGGGACAGCCCCAGCATTTT
NA,TRBJ1-1,NA,TRBV12-5,CASGFSGSFTEAFF,TGTGCTAGTGGTTTTTCCGGGAGTTTCACTGAAGCTTTCTTT